This record looks at one T cell receptor (beta chain) sequence and its context. Its antigen is currently unknown. One end of the junction does not line up with germline, which may come from a read error. The record originates from a study of cytomegalovirus exposure and HLA in healthy donors. Study at large: Of 300 to 500 genotyped donors, about 80% clustered with self-reported Caucasian donors.

The study, taken as a whole, reports: It emerged from a later analysis that several of the most significant clusters appeared to be linked to common viral pathogens. Associated with HLA alleles at 0.05 false discovery rate in a later analysis were 16,951 TCR beta sequences.

The study ran its PCR with 60 Vbeta and 13 Jbeta primers. Per the original methods: Later analysis identified tens of millions of unique TCR beta chains, about 11 million shared. Some clones are missing from TCRdb's copy, which holds only in-frame ones; the method was immunoSEQ multiplex PCR. V and J calls and clone size follow that table, whereas D and trimming were derived from the DNA. The data contain 80,000 to 100,000 clones, about two thirds of them singletons. The CDR3 covers 16 residues. Germline V gene data show CDR1 as SGHVS and CDR2 as FQNEAQ. Source material: PBMCs. V is TRBV7-8 and J is TRBJ2-3, with 12 bases identical to TRBD2. The TCR originated in a man aged 45-65 years in good health and CMV-seronegative. CDR3 region: CASRLALAGGPYTQYF. CDR3 DNA sequence: TGTGCCAGCAGATTAGCCCTAGCGGGGGGGCCGTATACGCAGTATTTT.